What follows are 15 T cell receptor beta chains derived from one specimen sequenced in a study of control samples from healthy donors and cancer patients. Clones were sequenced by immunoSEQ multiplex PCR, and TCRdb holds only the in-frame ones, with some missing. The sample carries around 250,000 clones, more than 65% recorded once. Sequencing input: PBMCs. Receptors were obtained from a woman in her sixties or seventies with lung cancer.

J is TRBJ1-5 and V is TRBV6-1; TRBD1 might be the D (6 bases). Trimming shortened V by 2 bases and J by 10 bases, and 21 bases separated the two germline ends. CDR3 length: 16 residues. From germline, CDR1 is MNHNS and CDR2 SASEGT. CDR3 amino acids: CASSERGAGPFGPQHF. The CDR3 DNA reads TGTGCCAGCAGTGAACGGGGGGCTGGACCCTTCGGCCCCCAGCATTTT.

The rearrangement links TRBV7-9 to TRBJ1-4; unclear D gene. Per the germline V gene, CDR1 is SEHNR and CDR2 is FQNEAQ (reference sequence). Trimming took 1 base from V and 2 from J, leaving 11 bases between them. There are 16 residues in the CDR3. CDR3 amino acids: CASSLDPLGTNEKLFF. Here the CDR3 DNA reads TGTGCCAGCAGCTTAGACCCCCTGGGCACTAATGAAAAACTGTTTTTT. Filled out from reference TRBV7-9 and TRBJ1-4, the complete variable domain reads DTGVSQNPRHKITKRGQNVTFRCDPISEHNRLYWYRQTLGQGPEFLTYFQNEAQLEKSRLLSDRFSAERPKGSFSTLEIQRTEQGDSAMYLCASSLDPLGTNEKLFFGSGTQLSVL.

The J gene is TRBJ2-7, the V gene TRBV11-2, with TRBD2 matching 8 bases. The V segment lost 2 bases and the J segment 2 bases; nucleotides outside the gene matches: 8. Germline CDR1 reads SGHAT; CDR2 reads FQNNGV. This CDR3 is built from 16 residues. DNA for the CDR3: TGTGCCAGCAGCTTACCCCCGGGACTAGGGGCCTACGAGCAGTACTTC. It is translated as CASSLPPGLGAYEQYF.

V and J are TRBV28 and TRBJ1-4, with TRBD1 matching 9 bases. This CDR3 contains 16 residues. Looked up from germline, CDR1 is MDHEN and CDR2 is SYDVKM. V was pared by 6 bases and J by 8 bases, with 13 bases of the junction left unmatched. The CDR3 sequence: CASSSYYRGREEKLFF. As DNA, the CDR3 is TGTGCCAGCAGCTCATATTACAGGGGGCGAGAAGAAAAACTGTTTTTT.

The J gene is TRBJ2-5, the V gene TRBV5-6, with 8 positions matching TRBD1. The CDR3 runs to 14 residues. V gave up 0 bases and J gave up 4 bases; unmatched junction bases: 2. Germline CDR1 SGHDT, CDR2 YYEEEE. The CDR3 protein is CASSLDRGRETQYF. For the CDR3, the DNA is TGTGCCAGCAGCTTGGACAGGGGGAGAGAGACCCAGTACTTC.

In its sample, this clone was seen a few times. CDR3 bases: TGCAGCGTTGAAAGGCAGCTGAACACTGAAGCTTTCTTT. Translating it yields CSVERQLNTEAFF. The J gene is TRBJ1-1, the V gene TRBV29-1; no clear D. The CDR3 spans 13 residues. V dropped 2 bases and J dropped 0 bases, with 7 bases sitting between them. CDR1 is SQVTM and CDR2 is ANQGSEA in the germline V gene.

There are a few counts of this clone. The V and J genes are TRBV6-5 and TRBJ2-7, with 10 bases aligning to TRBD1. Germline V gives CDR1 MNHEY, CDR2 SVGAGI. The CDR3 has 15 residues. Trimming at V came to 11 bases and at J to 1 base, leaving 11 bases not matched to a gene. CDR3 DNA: TGTGCCGCCCGGAAAGTGGGACAGGGGTCCTACGAGCAGTACTTC. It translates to CAARKVGQGSYEQYF.

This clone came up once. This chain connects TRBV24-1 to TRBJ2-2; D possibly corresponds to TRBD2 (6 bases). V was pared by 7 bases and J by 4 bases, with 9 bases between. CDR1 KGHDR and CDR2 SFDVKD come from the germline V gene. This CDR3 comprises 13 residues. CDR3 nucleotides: TGTGCCACCAGCGCGGGGAGCACCGGGGAGCTGTTTTTT. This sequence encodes CATSAGSTGELFF.

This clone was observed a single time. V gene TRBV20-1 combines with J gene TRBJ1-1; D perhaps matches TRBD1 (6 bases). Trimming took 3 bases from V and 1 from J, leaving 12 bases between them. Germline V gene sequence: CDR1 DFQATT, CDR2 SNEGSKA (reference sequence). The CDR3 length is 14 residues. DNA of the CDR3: TGCAGTGCTAGTCGGGGGGGGGCGAACACTGAAGCTTTCTTT. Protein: CSASRGGANTEAFF.

Written as DNA, the CDR3 is TGTGCCAGCAGCTTAGGGGCTAGCGCAGATACGCAGTATTTT. Protein sequence: CASSLGASADTQYF. The rearrangement joins TRBV7-3 to TRBJ2-3; perhaps TRBD2 as D (6 bases). Germline CDR1 SGHTA, CDR2 FQGTGA. V lost 2 bases to trimming and J lost 4 bases, with 10 bases between them. The CDR3 contains 14 residues.

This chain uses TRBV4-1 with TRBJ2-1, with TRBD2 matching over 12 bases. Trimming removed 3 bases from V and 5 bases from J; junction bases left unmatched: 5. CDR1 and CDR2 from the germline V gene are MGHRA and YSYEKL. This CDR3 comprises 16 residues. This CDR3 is CASSQALAGGHNEQFF. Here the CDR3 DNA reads TGCGCCAGCAGCCAGGCCCTAGCGGGAGGGCACAATGAGCAGTTCTTC.

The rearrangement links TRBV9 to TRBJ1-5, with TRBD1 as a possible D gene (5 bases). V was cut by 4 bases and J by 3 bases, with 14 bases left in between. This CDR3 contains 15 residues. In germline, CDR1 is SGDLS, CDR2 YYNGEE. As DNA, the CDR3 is TGTGCCAGCAGCCCTTCGGGACTTGACAATCAGCCCCAGCATTTT. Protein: CASSPSGLDNQPQHF.

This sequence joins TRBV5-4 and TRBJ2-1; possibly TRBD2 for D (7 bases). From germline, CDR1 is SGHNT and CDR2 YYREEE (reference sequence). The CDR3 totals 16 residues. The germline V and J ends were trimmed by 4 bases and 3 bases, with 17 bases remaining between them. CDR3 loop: CASSGGAERFYNEQFF. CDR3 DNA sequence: TGTGCCAGCAGCGGGGGGGCGGAGAGGTTCTACAATGAGCAGTTCTTC.

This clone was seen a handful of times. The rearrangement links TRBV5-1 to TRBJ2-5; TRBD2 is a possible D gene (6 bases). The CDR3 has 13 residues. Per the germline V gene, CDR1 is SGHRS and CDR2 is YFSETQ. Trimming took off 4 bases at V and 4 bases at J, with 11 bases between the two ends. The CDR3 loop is CASSQVGGETQYF. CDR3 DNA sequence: TGCGCCAGCAGCCAAGTCGGGGGAGAGACCCAGTACTTC.

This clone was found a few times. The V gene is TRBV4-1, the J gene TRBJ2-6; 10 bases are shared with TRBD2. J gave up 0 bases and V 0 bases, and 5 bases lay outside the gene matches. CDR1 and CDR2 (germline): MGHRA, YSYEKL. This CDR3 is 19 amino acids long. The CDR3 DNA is TGCGCCAGCAGCCAAGATTTAGCGGGGGGCCGCTCTGGGGCCAACGTCCTGACTTTC. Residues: CASSQDLAGGRSGANVLTF.